This T cell receptor beta chain came from a study of T cell responses to AZD1222 COVID-19 vaccine. The CDR3 extends over 16 amino acids. Germline loops: CDR1 SNHLY, CDR2 FYNNEI. Between the trimmed V and J ends, which lost 6 bases and 4 bases, there was a span of 18 bases. Sequenced by immunoSEQ multiplex PCR; TCRdb stores in-frame clones only, minus some. The sample carries tens of thousands of clones, 90% to 95% recorded once. With regard to this clone: The antigen is undetermined.

Overall study results and limits: The donor cohort was predominantly white British with a female majority, and clonal diversity may have been underestimated. Distributed over spike, vaccine-associated CD4 TCRs predominated at 160-218 and 743-854.

The sequenced sample was peripheral blood, obtained on day 0 of MenACWY control vaccination. This TCR was sampled from an adult in good health. This chain links TRBV2 with TRBJ2-2, with unresolved D. CDR3 region: CASSRSRSRGTGELFF. As DNA, the CDR3 is TGTGCCAGCAGCCGGTCGCGGTCCCGAGGCACCGGGGAGCTGTTTTTT.